A selection of T cell receptor beta chains follows, all from one sample in a study of metastatic and nonmetastatic thyroid tumors. TCRdb reprocessed the PCR reads using MiXCR. The table records roughly 40,000 clones, about 24% of them present only once. Sequencing was done on a sample of tumor tissue. These receptors came from a female donor with papillary thyroid cancer or a benign thyroid nodule (not recorded which). Some clones in this sample may be carry-over from other donors' samples. The CDR3 runs from the conserved cysteine through the conserved F or W. The D gene is left open where the match is weak. Clone size is shown for a subset of rows, as once, few, many or a class of expanded clone.

j_gene | abundance | v_gene | d_gene | CDR3nt | CDR3aa
TRBJ1-2 | - | TRBV6-1 | - | TGTGCCAGCAACGGTCTGGGCTATGGCTACACCTTC | CASNGLGYGYTF
TRBJ1-2 | few | TRBV7-9 | - | TGTGCCAGCAGCTACGGGTCCGGCCACACCTTC | CASSYGSGHTF
TRBJ1-6 | - | TRBV6-1 | - | TGTGCCAGCAGTGAATTCGGCCAGGAGAGTTCACCCCTCCACTTT | CASSEFGQESSPLHF
TRBJ2-3 | few | TRBV6-2/TRBV6-3 | - | TGTGCCAGCAGTTACATTAGCGGATCCGGCACAGATACGCAGTATTTT | CASSYISGSGTDTQYF
TRBJ1-1 | - | TRBV10-3 | - | TGTGCCATCAGTGATTGGGGTGGGGGTAGGAACACTGAAGCTTTCTTT | CAISDWGGGRNTEAFF
TRBJ2-2 | once | TRBV20-1 | - | TGCAGTGCTATATCCGAGGGACTATCGGGGGCCCCCGGTGAGCTGTTTTTT | CSAISEGLSGAPGELFF
TRBJ2-7 | - | TRBV20-1 | - | TGCAGTGCTACCACAGGGAGCTCCTACGAGCAGTACTTC | CSATTGSSYEQYF
TRBJ1-1 | many | TRBV7-6 | - | TGTGCCAGCAGCTCAGGAAGTACTGAAGCTTTCTTT | CASSSGSTEAFF
TRBJ2-1 | many | TRBV12-3/TRBV12-4 | TRBD2 | TGTGCCAGCAGTCCCGAGGGGCGGGAGACCTTAACAGATGAGCAGTTCTTC | CASSPEGRETLTDEQFF
TRBJ2-2 | - | TRBV13 | TRBD2 | TGTGCCAACAGCGCGACTAGCCAGAACACCGGGGAGCTGTTTTTT | CANSATSQNTGELFF
TRBJ2-5 | - | TRBV20-1 | TRBD2 | TGCAGTGCTAGAGAGATGAGGGGAAGCGGGGGAGGGCAAGAGACCCAGTACTTC | CSAREMRGSGGGQETQYF
TRBJ1-5 | - | TRBV2 | - | TGTGCCAGCAGTGAGGGCGGAGGGTCCCGATATCAGCCCCAGCATTTT | CASSEGGGSRYQPQHF
TRBJ1-2 | - | TRBV20-1 | - | TGCAGTGCTAGTAACCCTCCGAGCGGGGCAGTCAACTATGGCTACACCTTC | CSASNPPSGAVNYGYTF
TRBJ1-5 | many | TRBV2 | TRBD1 | TGTGCCAGTCACAGACAGGGGGACCAGCCCCAGCATTTT | CASHRQGDQPQHF
TRBJ1-5 | few | TRBV19 | - | TGTGCCAGTAGTCGACCGAGCGGGGAGGAGAAGCCCCAGCATTTT | CASSRPSGEEKPQHF
TRBJ2-7 | - | TRBV7-6 | - | TGTGCCAGCAGCACAGGGACAGAGCAGTACTTC | CASSTGTEQYF
TRBJ2-3 | - | TRBV5-1 | - | TGCGCCAGCAGCCAGGGGCCGGGCACAGATACGCAGTATTTT | CASSQGPGTDTQYF
TRBJ1-2 | many | TRBV6-1 | - | TGTGCCAGCACTACCCTCCAAGGGAGAGGCTACACCTTC | CASTTLQGRGYTF
TRBJ1-2 | - | TRBV19 | - | TGTGCCAGTAGGGCCCCAGGGGAGTCCACCTTC | CASRAPGESTF
TRBJ2-7 | many | TRBV5-1 | TRBD2 | TGCGCCAGCAGCTCCACCGGGCTAGCGGAGACGTCCTACGAGCAGTACTTC | CASSSTGLAETSYEQYF
TRBJ1-2 | - | TRBV29-1 | - | TGCAGCGTTGACCGTGAGGGTTATGGCTACACCTTC | CSVDREGYGYTF
TRBJ1-2 | many | TRBV6-1 | - | TGTGCCAGCAGTGAAGCTGGGGGCGTCTATGGCTACACCTTC | CASSEAGGVYGYTF
TRBJ1-2 | - | TRBV5-1 | - | TGCGCCAGCAGCTGGAGGGGAAACCTCCAACGTGTCTATGGCTACACCTTC | CASSWRGNLQRVYGYTF
TRBJ1-2 | few | TRBV12-3/TRBV12-4 | - | TGTGCCAGCAGTTCTGGGGGATATGGCTACACCTTC | CASSSGGYGYTF
TRBJ1-1 | few | TRBV28 | - | TGTGCCAGCAGCCCGGGACCTATGAACACTGAAGCTTTCTTT | CASSPGPMNTEAFF
TRBJ1-2 | many | TRBV6-1 | - | TGTGCCAGCAGTCAAGAATATGGCTACACCTTC | CASSQEYGYTF
TRBJ2-1 | many | TRBV20-1 | TRBD2 | TGCAGTGCTAGAGATAGCCGGGGACTAGCGGGAGGACGGGAGTTCTTC | CSARDSRGLAGGREFF
TRBJ2-5 | - | TRBV20-1 | - | TGCAGTGCTAGAGATCAGGGTGCAGGGACCCAGTACTTC | CSARDQGAGTQYF
TRBJ1-6 | - | TRBV27 | - | TGTTCCAGCCTGGGGGCCGCCTCCCCGACCCTCCACTTT | CSSLGAASPTLHF
TRBJ2-7 | - | TRBV20-1 | TRBD1 | TGCAGTGCTAGGACAGGGGGCGTGGGGGTTAGCGAGCAGTACTTC | CSARTGGVGVSEQYF
TRBJ1-1 | - | TRBV29-1 | - | TGCAGCGTGGGCACAGGGACCCCTACTGAAGCTTTCTTT | CSVGTGTPTEAFF
TRBJ1-2 | many | TRBV29-1 | - | TGCAGCGTTGAAGGGGCAGGAAGTTGGTATGGCTACACCTTC | CSVEGAGSWYGYTF
TRBJ1-2 | few | TRBV24-1 | - | TGTGCCACCAGTGATACTCCACCCGGGACAAAAGGCTACACCTTC | CATSDTPPGTKGYTF
TRBJ2-1 | many | TRBV5-1 | - | TGCGCCAGCAGCTTGGCCGGAGATGAGCAGTTCTTC | CASSLAGDEQFF
TRBJ2-1 | few | TRBV7-9 | - | TGTGCCAGCAGCCCCGAGCAACTCAGGCGGTTCTTC | CASSPEQLRRFF
TRBJ1-2 | - | TRBV28 | - | TGTGCCAGCAGTTTTGGGGGGGATGGCTACACCTTC | CASSFGGDGYTF
TRBJ1-6 | - | TRBV6-2/TRBV6-3 | - | TGTGCCAGCAGGCCGTCCAGTGAAAATTCACCCCTCCACTTT | CASRPSSENSPLHF
TRBJ1-4 | many | TRBV6-1 | TRBD1 | TGTGCCAGCGGGCGGGACAGCGACCCAGAAAAACTGTTTTTT | CASGRDSDPEKLFF
TRBJ2-1 | many | TRBV6-1 | - | TGTGCCAGCAGTGGATATATCCCGGACAATGAGCAGTTCTTC | CASSGYIPDNEQFF
TRBJ1-2 | many | TRBV15 | - | TGTGCCACCAGCAGAGTACAGCTCTTATTCCCTCTAGATGGCTACACCTTC | CATSRVQLLFPLDGYTF
TRBJ1-1 | - | TRBV6-2/TRBV6-3 | - | TGTGCCAGCAGTACCTGGGGAAGGACTGAAGCTTTCTTT | CASSTWGRTEAFF
TRBJ2-3 | - | TRBV20-1 | - | TGCAGTGCCCTACCCGGGACTTCTACGCGGGGTACGCAGTATTTT | CSALPGTSTRGTQYF
TRBJ2-7 | medium-sized | TRBV6-5 | TRBD2 | TGTGCCAGCAGTTCCGGGCGGCTGGTGGGACTAGCTTCCTACGAGCAGTACTTC | CASSSGRLVGLASYEQYF
TRBJ2-3 | - | TRBV12-3/TRBV12-4 | TRBD2 | TGTGCCAGCAGTCCCGGGGGGGGGGGGGCTGGTACAGATACGCAGTATTTT | CASSPGGGGAGTDTQYF
TRBJ1-1 | once | TRBV19 | - | TGTGCCAGTAGTATAAATACATTTGGGCGGGGCACTGAAGCTTTCTTT | CASSINTFGRGTEAFF
TRBJ1-1 | many | TRBV20-1 | - | TGCAGTGCAATGGTAACTGAAGCTTTCTTT | CSAMVTEAFF
TRBJ1-1 | - | TRBV11-1 | - | TGTGCCAGCAGCCCTAATGTCTTGAACACTGAAGCTTTCTTT | CASSPNVLNTEAFF
TRBJ1-6 | many | TRBV18 | - | TGTGCCAGCTCACCTACAGCCCTTAACCCCAATTCACCCCTCCACTTT | CASSPTALNPNSPLHF